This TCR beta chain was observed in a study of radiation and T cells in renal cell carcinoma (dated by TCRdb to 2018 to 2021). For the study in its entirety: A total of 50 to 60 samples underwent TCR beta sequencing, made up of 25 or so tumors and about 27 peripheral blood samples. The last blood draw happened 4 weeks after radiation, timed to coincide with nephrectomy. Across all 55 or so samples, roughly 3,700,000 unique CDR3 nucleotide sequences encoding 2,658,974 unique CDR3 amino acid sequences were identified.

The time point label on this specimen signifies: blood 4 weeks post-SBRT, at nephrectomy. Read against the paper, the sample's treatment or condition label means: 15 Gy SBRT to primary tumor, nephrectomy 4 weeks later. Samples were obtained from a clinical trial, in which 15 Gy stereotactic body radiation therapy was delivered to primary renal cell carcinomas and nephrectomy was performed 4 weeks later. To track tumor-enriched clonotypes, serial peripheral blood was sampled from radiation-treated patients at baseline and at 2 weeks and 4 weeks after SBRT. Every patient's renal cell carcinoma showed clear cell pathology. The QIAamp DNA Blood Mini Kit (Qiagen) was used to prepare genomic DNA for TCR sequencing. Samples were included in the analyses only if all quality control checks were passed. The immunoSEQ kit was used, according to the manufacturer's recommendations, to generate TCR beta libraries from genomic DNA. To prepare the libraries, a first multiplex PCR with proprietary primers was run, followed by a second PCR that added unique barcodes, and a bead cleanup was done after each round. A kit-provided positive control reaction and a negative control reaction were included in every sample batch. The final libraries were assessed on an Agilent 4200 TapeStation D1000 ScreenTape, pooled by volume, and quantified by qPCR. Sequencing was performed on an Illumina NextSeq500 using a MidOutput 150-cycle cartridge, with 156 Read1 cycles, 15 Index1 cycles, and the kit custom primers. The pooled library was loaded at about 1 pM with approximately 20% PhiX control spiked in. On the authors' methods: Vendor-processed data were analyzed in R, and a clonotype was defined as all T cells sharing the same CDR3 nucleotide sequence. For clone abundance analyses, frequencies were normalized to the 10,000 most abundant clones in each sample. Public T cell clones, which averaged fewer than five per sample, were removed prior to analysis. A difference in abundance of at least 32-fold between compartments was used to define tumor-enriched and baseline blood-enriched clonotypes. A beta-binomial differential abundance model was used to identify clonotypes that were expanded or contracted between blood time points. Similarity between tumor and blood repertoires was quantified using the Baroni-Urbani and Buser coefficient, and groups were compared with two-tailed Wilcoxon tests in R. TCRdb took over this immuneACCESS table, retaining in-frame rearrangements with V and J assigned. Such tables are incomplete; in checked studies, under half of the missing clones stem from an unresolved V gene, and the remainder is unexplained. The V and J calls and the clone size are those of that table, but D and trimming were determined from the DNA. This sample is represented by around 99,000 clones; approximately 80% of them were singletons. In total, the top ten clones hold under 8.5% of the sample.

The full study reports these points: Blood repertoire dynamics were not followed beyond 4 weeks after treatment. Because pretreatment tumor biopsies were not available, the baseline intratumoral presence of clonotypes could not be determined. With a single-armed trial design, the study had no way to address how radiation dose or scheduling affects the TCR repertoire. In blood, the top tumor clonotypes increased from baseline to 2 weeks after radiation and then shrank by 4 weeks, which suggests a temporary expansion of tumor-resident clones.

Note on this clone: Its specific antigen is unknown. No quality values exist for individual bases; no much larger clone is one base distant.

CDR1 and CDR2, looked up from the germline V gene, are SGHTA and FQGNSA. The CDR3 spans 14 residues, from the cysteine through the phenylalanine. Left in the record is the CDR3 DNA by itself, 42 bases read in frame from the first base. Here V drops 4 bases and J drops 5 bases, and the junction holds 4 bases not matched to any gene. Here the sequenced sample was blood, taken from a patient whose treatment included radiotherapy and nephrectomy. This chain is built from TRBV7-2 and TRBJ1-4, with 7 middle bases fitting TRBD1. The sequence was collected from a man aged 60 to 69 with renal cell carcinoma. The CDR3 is CASSSPGQNEKLFF. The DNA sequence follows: TGTGCCAGCAGCTCACCGGGACAGAATGAAAAACTGTTTTTT. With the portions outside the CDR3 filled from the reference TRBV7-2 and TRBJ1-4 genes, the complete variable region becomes GAGVSQSPSNKVTEKGKDVELRCDPISGHTALYWYRQSLGQGLEFLIYFQGNSAPDKSGLPSDRFSAERTGGSVSTLTIQRTQQEDSAVYLCASSSPGQNEKLFFGSGTQLSVL.